This section outlines one T cell receptor beta chain sequence together with its context. This sample stems from a study of shared clonotypes between healthy human individuals. Here immunoSEQ multiplex PCR was the method, and the copy in TCRdb shows in-frame clones only, minus some. The data show roughly 1.5 million clones, approximately 98% seen once. CDR1 and CDR2 from the germline V gene are LNHDA and SQIVND (reference sequence). The CDR3 sequence is 15 residues long. The J segment lost 4 bases and the V segment lost 7 bases, leaving 8 bases of the junction unmatched. The receptor comes from a man in his thirties or forties in good health. The J gene is TRBJ2-1, the V gene TRBV19; 9 bases map to TRBD2. The sample consisted of naive CD4+ T cells sorted from blood. The subset is: CD45RA+ positively selected. The CDR3 here is CASTVSGSGYNEQFF. The CDR3 region has the DNA TGTGCCAGTACCGTTAGCGGGAGCGGGTACAATGAGCAGTTCTTC.